Following are 18 T cell receptor beta chains from one sample sequenced in a study of T-cell memory formation after mild COVID-19. TCRdb reprocessed the 5' RACE reads via MiXCR and lists one record per CDR3 protein. The sample holds roughly 100,000 distinct CDR3 sequences, 15% to 20% seen once. The sample comprised PBMCs or a T cell subset sorted from them (not recorded which). The receptors here all came from an adult woman who had mild COVID-19 (a few samples of this study predate the infection). Cell type and time point are not known.

The chain links TRBV6-2 or TRBV6-3 to TRBJ2-3; D might be TRBD2 (5 bases). V was pared by 6 bases and J by 4 bases, with 14 bases between. Germline V gene sequence: CDR1 MNHEY, CDR2 SVGEGT. The CDR3 runs 14 residues. CDR3 protein: CASSVSREPDTQYF. DNA for the CDR3: TGTGCCAGCAGCGTATCCCGGGAACCAGATACGCAGTATTTT.

V usage is TRBV6-6 and J usage is TRBJ2-3, with 10 nucleotides matching TRBD2. Germline V gives CDR1 MNHNY, CDR2 SVGAGI (reference sequence). Trimming removed 5 bases from V and 6 bases from J; junction bases left unmatched: 8. This CDR3 region has 15 residues. The CDR3 here is CASSIAGGPGDTQYF. As DNA, the CDR3 is TGTGCCAGCAGTATAGCGGGAGGCCCCGGGGATACGCAGTATTTT.

This chain connects TRBV20-1 to TRBJ2-7, with D perhaps matching TRBD2 (5 bases). The CDR3 loop spans 14 amino acids. With 1 base removed from V and 3 bases from J, the gap between germline ends came to 13 bases. Germline CDR1 reads DFQATT; CDR2 reads SNEGSKA (reference sequence). The CDR3: CSARVGRGGYEQYF. DNA of the CDR3: TGCAGTGCTAGAGTGGGGAGAGGAGGCTACGAGCAGTACTTC.

This clonotype has just one count. V is TRBV5-1 and J is TRBJ2-3; 10 positions agree with TRBD2. The CDR3 runs to 16 residues. With V trimmed by 4 bases and J by 2 bases, 7 bases remained unmatched. The germline V gene has CDR1 SGHRS and CDR2 YFSETQ. The CDR3 region is CASSLKAGGTTDTQYF. CDR3 sequence (DNA): TGCGCCAGCAGCCTCAAAGCGGGAGGGACCACAGATACGCAGTATTTT.

The chain combines TRBV12-3 or TRBV12-4 with TRBJ1-2; TRBD1 agrees at 7 bases. The CDR3 sequence is 17 residues long. The J segment lost 0 bases and the V segment lost 0 bases, leaving 7 bases of the junction unmatched. The CDR3 protein is CASSLAPADRANYGYTF. The CDR3 DNA sequence: TGTGCCAGCAGTTTAGCGCCGGCCGACAGGGCTAACTATGGCTACACCTTC.

This clonotype was counted a few times. This chain links TRBV4-3 with TRBJ2-7; maybe TRBD2 (5 bases). Trimming removed 0 bases from V and 6 bases from J, with 18 bases in between. The CDR3 sequence is 16 residues long. The germline V gene has CDR1 LGHNA and CDR2 YSLEER. CDR3 sequence (DNA): TGCGCCAGCAGCCAAGATATTGCGGGCCCCTGGGCCGAGCAGTACTTC. Amino acids: CASSQDIAGPWAEQYF.

CDR3 in DNA: TGTGCCAGTAGTATAATGACGGTCTCTGGAAACACCATATATTTT. Protein sequence: CASSIMTVSGNTIYF. The chain joins TRBV19 to TRBJ1-3; D unresolved. Per the germline V gene, CDR1 is LNHDA and CDR2 is SQIVND (reference sequence). The CDR3 runs 15 residues. V dropped 2 bases and J dropped 0 bases, with 8 bases sitting between them.

This clonotype is medium-sized by share. V is TRBV6-4 and J is TRBJ1-1; D gene unclear. The CDR3 is 13 residues long. Germline V gene lookup returns CDR1 MRHNA and CDR2 SNTAGT. Between the trimmed V and J ends, which lost 2 bases and 1 base, there was a span of 5 bases. The CDR3, as DNA: TGTGCCAGCAGTGACGGGGAGAACACTGAAGCTTTCTTT. It codes for CASSDGENTEAFF.

This clonotype was observed at least ten times. V and J are TRBV27 and TRBJ2-1; no reliable D call. The CDR3 has 13 amino acids. Trimming took 2 bases from V and 6 from J, leaving 8 bases between them. Germline lookup yields CDR1 MNHEY and CDR2 SMNVEV (reference sequence). Here the CDR3 DNA reads TGTGCCAGCAGTTTAACGCGGACCAATGAGCAGTTCTTC. Translation gives CASSLTRTNEQFF.

The genes are TRBV21-1 and TRBJ2-3. TRBV21-1 is given as a pseudogene. The CDR3 totals 13 residues. CDR3 sequence reads: CASSHYSTDTQYF. For the CDR3, the DNA is TGTGCCAGCAGCCACTACAGCACAGATACGCAGTATTTT.

V and J are TRBV27 and TRBJ2-1; maybe TRBD2 (6 bases). V lost 5 bases and J 7 bases, leaving 33 bases between the germline ends. The CDR3 loop spans 20 amino acids. CDR1 and CDR2 from the germline V gene are MNHEY and SMNVEV (reference sequence). Here the CDR3 DNA reads TGTGCCAGCAGTCTGCGCCCTGCTAGCGAGAGGAGCCAACCTAAGAATGAGCAGTTCTTC. It translates to CASSLRPASERSQPKNEQFF.

The chain links TRBV10-3 to TRBJ2-1; tentatively, D is TRBD2 (6 bases). Trimming stripped 4 bases from V and 7 bases from J, with 20 bases between. Germline CDR1 ENHRY, CDR2 SYGVKD. The CDR3 extends over 16 amino acids. CDR3 coding DNA: TGTGCCATCAGTGGAGGCTCTATGGGGGGACGGAATGAGCAGTTCTTC. Encoded protein: CAISGGSMGGRNEQFF.

The gene calls are TRBV7-6 and TRBJ1-2; 7 bases fit TRBD1. The V segment lost 5 bases and the J segment 4 bases; nucleotides outside the gene matches: 13. Per the germline V gene, CDR1 is SGHVS and CDR2 is FNYEAQ. CDR3 length: 16 residues. The CDR3 DNA follows: TGTGCCAGCAGCCCCGGGACAGTCACCTTAACCTATGGCTACACCTTC. Translated: CASSPGTVTLTYGYTF.

The sample holds a few counts of this clonotype. The CDR3 bases are TGTGCCAGCAGCGTCCCAGGGTGGGTGGACACTGAAGCTTTCTTT. This encodes CASSVPGWVDTEAFF. This chain connects TRBV13 to TRBJ1-1, with D possibly TRBD1 on 5 matching bases. The germline V and J ends were trimmed by 5 bases and 3 bases, with 16 bases remaining between them. Germline V CDR1 and CDR2: PRHDT, FYEKMQ (reference sequence). The length of the CDR3 is 15 residues.

The V call is TRBV7-9, the J call TRBJ1-6; D uncertain. This CDR3 region has 12 residues. V was trimmed by 3 bases and J by 8 bases, leaving 5 bases between them. Germline V gives CDR1 SEHNR, CDR2 FQNEAQ (reference sequence). This CDR3 is CASSLMDSPLHF. DNA of the CDR3: TGTGCCAGCAGCTTGATGGATTCACCCCTCCACTTT.

This sequence joins TRBV5-1 and TRBJ2-3; possible D gene TRBD2, 6 bases. V was cut by 0 bases and J by 5 bases, with 19 bases left in between. The germline gives CDR1 SGHRS, CDR2 YFSETQ. The length of the CDR3 is 17 residues. The CDR3 nucleotides read TGCGCCAGCAGCTTGGGAAGTAGCGGTCGATTCAGAGATACGCAGTATTTT. Protein product: CASSLGSSGRFRDTQYF. The whole variable domain, filled in from reference TRBV5-1 and TRBJ2-3, reads KAGVTQTPRYLIKTRGQQVTLSCSPISGHRSVSWYQQTPGQGLQFLFEYFSETQRNKGNFPGRFSGRQFSNSRSEMNVSTLELGDSALYLCASSLGSSGRFRDTQYFGPGTRLTVL.

The CDR3 is CASSLLPGASTGELFF. The CDR3 region has the DNA TGTGCCAGCAGTTTATTACCGGGGGCGAGCACCGGGGAGCTGTTTTTT. The genes are TRBV12-3 or TRBV12-4 and TRBJ2-2; either TRBD1 or TRBD2 may fit D (6 bases each). CDR3 length equals 16 residues. The V end was cut by 2 bases, the J end by 4 bases, with 14 bases between.

This clonotype was found a few times. The J gene is TRBJ2-1, the V gene TRBV13; a possible D gene is TRBD1 (6 bases). The CDR3 has 15 amino acids. The germline CDR1 and CDR2 sequences are PRHDT and FYEKMQ (reference sequence). V dropped 2 bases and J dropped 8 bases, with 16 bases sitting between them. CDR3 sequence (DNA): TGTGCCAGCAGCTTATCCGGACAGAGATTCTATGAGCAGTTCTTC. This sequence encodes CASSLSGQRFYEQFF.